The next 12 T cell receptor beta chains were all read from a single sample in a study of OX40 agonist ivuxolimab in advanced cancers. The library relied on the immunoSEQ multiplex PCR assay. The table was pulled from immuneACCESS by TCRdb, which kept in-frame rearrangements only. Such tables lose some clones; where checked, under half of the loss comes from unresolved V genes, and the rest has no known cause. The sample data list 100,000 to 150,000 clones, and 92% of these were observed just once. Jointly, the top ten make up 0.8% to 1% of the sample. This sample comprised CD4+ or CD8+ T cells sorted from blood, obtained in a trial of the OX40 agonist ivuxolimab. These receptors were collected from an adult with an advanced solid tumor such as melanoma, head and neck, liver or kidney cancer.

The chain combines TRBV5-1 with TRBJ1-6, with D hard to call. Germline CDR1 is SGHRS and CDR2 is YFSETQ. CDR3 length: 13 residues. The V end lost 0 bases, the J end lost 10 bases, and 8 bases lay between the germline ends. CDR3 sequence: CASSLAWASPLHF. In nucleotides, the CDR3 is TGCGCCAGCAGCTTGGCCTGGGCCTCACCCCTCCACTTT.

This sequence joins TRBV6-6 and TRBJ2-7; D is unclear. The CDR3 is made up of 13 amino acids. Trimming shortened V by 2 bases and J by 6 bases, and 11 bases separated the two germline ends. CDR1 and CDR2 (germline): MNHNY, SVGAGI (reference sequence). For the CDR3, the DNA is TGTGCCAGCAGTTACGGGCACCCAACCGAGCAGTACTTC. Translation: CASSYGHPTEQYF.

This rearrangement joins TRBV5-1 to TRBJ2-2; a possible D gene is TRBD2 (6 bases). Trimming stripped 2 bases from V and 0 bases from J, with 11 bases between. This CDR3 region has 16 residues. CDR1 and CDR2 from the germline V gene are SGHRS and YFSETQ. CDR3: CASSFRAGTNTGELFF. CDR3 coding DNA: TGCGCCAGCAGCTTTCGGGCGGGAACGAACACCGGGGAGCTGTTTTTT.

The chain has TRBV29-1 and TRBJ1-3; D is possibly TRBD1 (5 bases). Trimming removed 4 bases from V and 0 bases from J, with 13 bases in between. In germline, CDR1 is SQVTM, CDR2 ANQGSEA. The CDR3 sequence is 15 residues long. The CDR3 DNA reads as TGCAGCGTTGTTGGGGGAAACCACTCTGGAAACACCATATATTTT. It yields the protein CSVVGGNHSGNTIYF.

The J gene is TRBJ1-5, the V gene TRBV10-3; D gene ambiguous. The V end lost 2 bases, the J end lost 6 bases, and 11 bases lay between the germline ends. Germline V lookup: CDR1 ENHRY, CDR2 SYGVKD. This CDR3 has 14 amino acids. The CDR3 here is CAISEGRESQPQHF. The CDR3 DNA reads TGTGCCATCAGTGAGGGGAGGGAGAGTCAGCCCCAGCATTTT.

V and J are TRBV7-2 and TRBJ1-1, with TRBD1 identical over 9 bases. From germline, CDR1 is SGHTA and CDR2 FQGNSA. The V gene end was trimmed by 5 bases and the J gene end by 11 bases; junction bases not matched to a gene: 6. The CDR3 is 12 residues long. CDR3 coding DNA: TGTGCCAGCAGCCTGGGACAGGGATTGGCTTTCTTT. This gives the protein CASSLGQGLAFF.

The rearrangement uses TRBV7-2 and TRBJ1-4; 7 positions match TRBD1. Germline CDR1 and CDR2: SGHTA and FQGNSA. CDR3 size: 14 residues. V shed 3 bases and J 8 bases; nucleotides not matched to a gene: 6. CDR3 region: CASSFNRGREKLFF. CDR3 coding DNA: TGTGCCAGCAGCTTTAACAGGGGCAGAGAAAAACTGTTTTTT. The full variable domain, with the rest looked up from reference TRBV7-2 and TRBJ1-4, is GAGVSQSPSNKVTEKGKDVELRCDPISGHTALYWYRQSLGQGLEFLIYFQGNSAPDKSGLPSDRFSAERTGGSVSTLTIQRTQQEDSAVYLCASSFNRGREKLFFGSGTQLSVL.

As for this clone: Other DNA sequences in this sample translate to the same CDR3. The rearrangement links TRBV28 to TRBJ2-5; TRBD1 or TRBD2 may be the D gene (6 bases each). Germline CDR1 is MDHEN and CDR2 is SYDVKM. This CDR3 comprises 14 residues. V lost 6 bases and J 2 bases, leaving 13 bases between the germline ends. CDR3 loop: CASSLGGRQETQYF. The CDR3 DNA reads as TGTGCCAGCAGCTTGGGGGGCAGACAAGAGACCCAGTACTTC.

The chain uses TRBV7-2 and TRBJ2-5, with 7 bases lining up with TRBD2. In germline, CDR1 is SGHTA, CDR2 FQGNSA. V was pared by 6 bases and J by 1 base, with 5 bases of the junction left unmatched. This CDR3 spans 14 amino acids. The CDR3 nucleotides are TGTGCCAGCAGTCGAGCGGGACTCCAAGAGACCCAGTACTTC. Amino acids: CASSRAGLQETQYF.

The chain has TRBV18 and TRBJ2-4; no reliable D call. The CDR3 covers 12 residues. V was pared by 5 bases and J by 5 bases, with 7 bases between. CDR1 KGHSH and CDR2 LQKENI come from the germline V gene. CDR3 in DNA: TGTGCCAGCTCATCGGGCCAAAACATTCAGTACTTC. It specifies CASSSGQNIQYF. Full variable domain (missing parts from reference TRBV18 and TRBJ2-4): NAGVMQNPRHLVRRRGQEARLRCSPMKGHSHVYWYRQLPEEGLKFMVYLQKENIIDESGMPKERFSAEFPKEGPSILRIQQVVRGDSAAYFCASSSGQNIQYFGAGTRLSVL.

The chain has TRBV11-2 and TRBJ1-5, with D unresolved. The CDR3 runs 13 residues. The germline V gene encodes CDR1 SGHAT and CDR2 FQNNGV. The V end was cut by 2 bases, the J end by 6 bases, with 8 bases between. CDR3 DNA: TGTGCCAGCAGCTTATCCCCCAGTCAGCCCCAGCATTTT. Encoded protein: CASSLSPSQPQHF.

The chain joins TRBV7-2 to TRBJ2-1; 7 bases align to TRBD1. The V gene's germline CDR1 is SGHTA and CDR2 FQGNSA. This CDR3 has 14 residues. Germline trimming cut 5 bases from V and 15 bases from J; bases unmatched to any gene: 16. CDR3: CASSPRQGLGDPFF. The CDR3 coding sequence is TGTGCCAGCAGCCCAAGACAGGGTTTGGGCGACCCGTTCTTC.